These T cell receptor beta chains were read from a single sample in a study of early T cells in non-severe SARS-CoV-2 infection. TCRdb recomputed calls from the 5' RACE reads with MiXCR, one row per CDR3 protein. The data contain about 34,000 distinct CDR3 sequences, 5.5% to 7.5% of them singletons. The sample comprised whole blood. The receptors stem from an adult who was a healthcare worker with PCR-confirmed SARS-CoV-2 infection or an uninfected control (not recorded which). Each CDR3 is given with its conserved first and last residue. A D gene is named only where the DNA matches it firmly. For some rows the clone size is stated as once, few or many, or as a class when expanded; others skip it.

clone_size | j_call | d_call | v_call | cdr3_nt | cdr3_aa
- | TRBJ2-3 | - | TRBV7-2 | TGTGCCAGCAGCTTAGCGCTAGGCACAGATACGCAGTATTTT | CASSLALGTDTQYF
many | TRBJ1-2 | TRBD1 | TRBV28 | TGTGCCAGCCGATATTCCGCGGGACAGGGGGCCGACGGTGGCTACACCTTC | CASRYSAGQGADGGYTF
many | TRBJ1-2 | - | TRBV18 | TGTGCCAGCTCACCACTTCAGGATACCTATGGCTACACCTTC | CASSPLQDTYGYTF
many | TRBJ1-5 | - | TRBV19 | TGTGCCAGTAGTATAGTCAGACAGCCCCAGCATTTT | CASSIVRQPQHF
few | TRBJ2-7 | TRBD1 | TRBV28 | TGTGCCATCAGACAGGGTGAATCCTACGAGCAGTACTTC | CAIRQGESYEQYF
- | TRBJ1-5 | TRBD1 | TRBV6-2/TRBV6-3 | TGTGCCAGCAGTTACCCCCGGACAGGGTCGAGTCAGCCCCAGCATTTT | CASSYPRTGSSQPQHF
few | TRBJ1-1 | TRBD1 | TRBV9 | TGTGCCAGCAGCGTAGGGACAGGGGCGAACACTGAAGCTTTCTTT | CASSVGTGANTEAFF
many | TRBJ1-3 | - | TRBV10-3 | TGTGCCATCAGCCCCCGACAACTCTCTGGAAACACCATATATTTT | CAISPRQLSGNTIYF
many | TRBJ1-2 | TRBD1 | TRBV20-1 | TGCCGGGACAGGGACGGCCTCTATGGCTACACCTTC | CRDRDGLYGYTF
few | TRBJ2-7 | - | TRBV19 | TGTGCCAGTAGTAACCCCGGTTTCTCCTACGAGCAGTACTTC | CASSNPGFSYEQYF